This T cell receptor (beta chain) was sequenced during a study of blood T cell repertoires in COVID-19. Turning to the study itself: Acute and convalescent COVID-19 samples came from the United States, Italy and Spain.

V lost 7 bases to trimming and J lost 3 bases; unmatched junction nucleotides: 6. The CDR3 consists of 15 residues. Germline CDR1 is SGHTA and CDR2 is FQGTGA. How the authors handled the data: How many nucleated cells were present was estimated from reference gene primer amplification. Assay used: immunoSEQ multiplex PCR; TCRdb lists only in-frame clones, some missing. D and trimming were read from the DNA, whereas the V and J calls and clone size are those reported in that table. The sample lists 200,000 to 250,000 clones; 70% to 85% were seen once. The specimen was PBMCs or T cells enriched from blood (not recorded which). The TCR originated in a man aged 40-49 years who had recovered from COVID-19. The chain carries TRBV7-3 and TRBJ2-2, with 9 bases fitting TRBD1. CDR3 region: CASTRTGVDTGELFF. The CDR3 DNA follows: TGTGCCAGCACCCGGACAGGGGTGGACACCGGGGAGCTGTTTTTT.